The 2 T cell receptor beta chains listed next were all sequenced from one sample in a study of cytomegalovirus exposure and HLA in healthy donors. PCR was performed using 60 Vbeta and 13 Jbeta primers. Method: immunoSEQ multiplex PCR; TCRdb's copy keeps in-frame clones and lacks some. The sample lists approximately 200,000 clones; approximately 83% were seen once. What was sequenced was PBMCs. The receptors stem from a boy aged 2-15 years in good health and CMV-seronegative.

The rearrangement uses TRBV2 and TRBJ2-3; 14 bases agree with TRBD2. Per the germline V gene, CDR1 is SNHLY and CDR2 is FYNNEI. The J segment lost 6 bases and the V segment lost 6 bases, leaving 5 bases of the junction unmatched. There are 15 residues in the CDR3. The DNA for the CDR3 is TGTGCCAGCAGCGCCCGGACTAGCGGGGGGGATACGCAGTATTTT. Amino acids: CASSARTSGGDTQYF.

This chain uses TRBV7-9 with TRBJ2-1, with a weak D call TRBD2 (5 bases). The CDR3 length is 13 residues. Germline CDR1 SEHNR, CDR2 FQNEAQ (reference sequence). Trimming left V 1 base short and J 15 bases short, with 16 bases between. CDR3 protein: CASSLGGRGVPFF. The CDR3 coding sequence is TGTGCCAGCAGCTTAGGAGGGCGCGGCGTTCCGTTCTTC.